This passage covers 27 T cell receptor beta chains from one sample sequenced in a study of CD8 T cells in ankylosing spondylitis. TCRdb re-called the 5' RACE reads with MiXCR, one entry per CDR3 protein. In the table there are 200,000 to 300,000 distinct CDR3 sequences, approximately 8.4% of which are singletons. The sample comprised blood, either unsorted or a sorted T cell fraction (not recorded which). The receptors were sampled from a female donor with ankylosing spondylitis or in good health (not recorded which).

This clonotype was detected many times. The CDR3 loop is CASSATGTGGYEQYF. CDR3 bases: TGCGCCAGCAGCGCCACCGGGACAGGGGGCTACGAGCAGTACTTC. V is TRBV5-1 and J is TRBJ2-7, with TRBD1 matching 11 bases. The CDR3 runs to 15 residues. The germline V gene encodes CDR1 SGHRS and CDR2 YFSETQ. The J segment lost 3 bases and the V segment lost 4 bases, leaving 6 bases of the junction unmatched.

This clonotype was detected ten times or more. The chain has TRBV7-3 and TRBJ2-1, with TRBD2 matching over 11 bases. The trim removed 2 bases at V and 8 bases at J, leaving 5 bases unmatched. Germline assignment: CDR1 SGHTA and CDR2 FQGTGA. CDR3 length: 15 amino acids. The CDR3 reads CASSLVAGGWDEQFF. The CDR3 DNA sequence: TGTGCCAGCAGCTTAGTAGCGGGAGGGTGGGATGAGCAGTTCTTC.

Ten or more counts support this clonotype. The J gene is TRBJ2-3, the V gene TRBV28, with TRBD1 as a possible D gene (5 bases). This CDR3 has 16 amino acids. The V gene's germline CDR1 is MDHEN and CDR2 SYDVKM. V was cut by 5 bases and J by 3 bases, with 18 bases left in between. CDR3 bases: TGTGCCAGCAGTCCGTACGCCGGAAAGGGGACAGATACGCAGTATTTT. It specifies CASSPYAGKGTDTQYF.

Ten or more counts support this clonotype. The chain couples TRBV6-1 to TRBJ1-3, with D possibly matching TRBD1 (6 bases). CDR3 length: 16 amino acids. With 5 bases removed from V and 0 bases from J, the gap between germline ends came to 14 bases. Looked up from germline, CDR1 is MNHNS and CDR2 is SASEGT. The CDR3 spells CASSPGQPHSGNTIYF. The CDR3, as DNA: TGTGCCAGCAGTCCGGGACAACCCCACTCTGGAAACACCATATATTTT.

This clonotype was recorded at least ten times. The chain employs TRBV20-1 and TRBJ1-1; perhaps TRBD1 as D (5 bases). The germline V gene encodes CDR1 DFQATT and CDR2 SNEGSKA (reference sequence). The CDR3 has 13 residues. V was clipped by 5 bases and J by 3 bases, with 13 bases between them. The CDR3 region is CSALRDGDTEAFF. The CDR3 nucleotides are TGCAGTGCTCTCAGGGACGGCGACACTGAAGCTTTCTTT.

This clonotype has at least ten counts. This sequence joins TRBV18 and TRBJ2-1, with no clear D. The CDR3 covers 14 residues. Trimming removed 2 bases from V and 2 bases from J, with 7 bases in between. The germline gives CDR1 KGHSH, CDR2 LQKENI. This CDR3 reads CASSPLGAYNEQFF. In DNA, the CDR3 is TGTGCCAGCTCACCATTAGGCGCCTACAATGAGCAGTTCTTC.

There are many counts of this clonotype. The chain recombines TRBV20-1 with TRBJ2-1; 10 bases are shared with TRBD2. V trimming: 6 bases; J trimming: 7 bases; junction bases outside the gene matches: 6. This CDR3 spans 13 amino acids. Germline CDR1 DFQATT, CDR2 SNEGSKA (reference sequence). CDR3 amino acids: CSALAGAANEQFF. In nucleotides, the CDR3 is TGCAGTGCCCTAGCGGGAGCAGCGAATGAGCAGTTCTTC.

This clonotype was counted many times. V gene TRBV20-1 combines with J gene TRBJ2-4; D unresolved. Trimming removed 3 bases at V and 6 bases at J, with 9 bases between. This CDR3 spans 12 amino acids. Germline assignment: CDR1 DFQATT and CDR2 SNEGSKA (reference sequence). This chain's CDR3 is CSASVMGNIQYF. CDR3 coding DNA: TGCAGTGCTAGCGTCATGGGAAACATTCAGTACTTC.

This clonotype was recorded many times. The chain is built from TRBV5-1 and TRBJ2-2, with D unresolved. V dropped 2 bases and J dropped 1 base, with 6 bases sitting between them. Germline V CDR1 and CDR2: SGHRS, YFSETQ. The length of the CDR3 is 14 residues. The CDR3 nucleotides are TGCGCCAGCAGCTTTCGGAAGAACACCGGGGAGCTGTTTTTT. Translating it yields CASSFRKNTGELFF.

This clonotype has a count of ten or more. V usage is TRBV4-3 and J usage is TRBJ1-3, with no clear D. Trimming shortened V by 4 bases and J by 2 bases, and 12 bases separated the two germline ends. CDR3 size: 15 residues. Looked up from germline, CDR1 is LGHNA and CDR2 is YSLEER. Here the CDR3 reads CASSRERWTGNTIYF. CDR3 nucleotide sequence: TGCGCCAGCAGCCGGGAGCGATGGACTGGAAACACCATATATTTT.

Of note for this clonotype: This may be a read error, as it is one base from a much larger clone. The chain recombines TRBV7-6 with TRBJ1-2; no definite D call. Germline CDR1 is SGHVS and CDR2 is FNYEAQ. The CDR3 is made up of 14 amino acids. The CDR3 DNA is TGTGCCAACAGCTTAGGAGAGGGATACTATGGCTACACCTTC. It specifies CANSLGEGYYGYTF.

At least ten counts were recorded for this clonotype. V is TRBV11-1 and J is TRBJ2-1, with D perhaps assigned TRBD1 or TRBD2 (5 bases each). V was clipped by 4 bases and J by 9 bases, with 19 bases between them. Germline CDR1 reads SGHAT; CDR2 reads FQDESV (reference sequence). The CDR3 covers 15 residues. The CDR3 reads CASSWTGTYFGEQFF. The CDR3 DNA reads as TGTGCCAGCAGCTGGACCGGGACCTACTTCGGTGAGCAGTTCTTC.

This clonotype was detected many times. The J gene is TRBJ1-2, the V gene TRBV7-2, with no clear D. Germline V lookup: CDR1 SGHTA, CDR2 FQGNSA. The CDR3 has 12 residues. V dropped 9 bases and J dropped 1 base, with 9 bases sitting between them. The CDR3 spells CASTPDNYGYTF. CDR3 bases: TGTGCCAGTACCCCAGATAACTATGGCTACACCTTC.

The DNA for the CDR3 is TGTGCCAGCTGGGGACAGGGCCACAATGAGCAGTTCTTC. Translated: CASWGQGHNEQFF. The chain is built from TRBV5-6 and TRBJ2-1; 9 bases match TRBD1. The germline CDR1 and CDR2 sequences are SGHDT and YYEEEE. Trimming at V came to 7 bases and at J to 5 bases, leaving 4 bases not matched to a gene. This CDR3 is 13 amino acids long.

This clonotype has a count of ten or more. The gene calls are TRBV29-1 and TRBJ2-2, with 7 bases identical to TRBD2. Germline lookup yields CDR1 SQVTM and CDR2 ANQGSEA. Unmatched junction bases numbered 7, after V lost 4 bases and J lost 5 bases. The CDR3 length is 14 residues. The DNA for the CDR3 is TGCAGCGTTGCCCAGCGGGGTACAACCGGGGAGCTGTTTTTT. Amino acid sequence: CSVAQRGTTGELFF.

The gene calls are TRBV3-1 and TRBJ2-2, with a tentative D call TRBD1 (6 bases). The CDR3 sequence is 17 residues long. Germline V lookup: CDR1 LGHDT, CDR2 YNNKEL (reference sequence). V lost 0 bases to trimming and J lost 4 bases, with 15 bases between them. The CDR3 region has the DNA TGTGCCAGCAGCCAAGAGTTGGGGGCGGTGGGCACCGGGGAGCTGTTTTTT. Translation: CASSQELGAVGTGELFF.

This clonotype came up many times. The rearrangement links TRBV5-1 to TRBJ2-1; the D is unclear. V was pared by 1 base and J by 9 bases, with 8 bases between. This CDR3 has 12 amino acids. Germline V gene data show CDR1 as SGHRS and CDR2 as YFSETQ. The CDR3 reads CASSLRKGEQFF. CDR3 sequence (DNA): TGCGCCAGCAGCTTGAGGAAGGGTGAGCAGTTCTTC.

This clonotype was counted between two and nine times. Here the CDR3 reads CASSWLQDNGELFF. DNA of the CDR3: TGTGCCAGCAGCTGGCTACAGGATAACGGGGAGCTGTTTTTT. This chain links TRBV7-2 with TRBJ2-2, with D possibly being TRBD1 (5 bases). The CDR3 extends over 14 amino acids. CDR1 is SGHTA, CDR2 FQGNSA, per germline. The germline V and J ends were trimmed by 4 bases and 7 bases, with 13 bases remaining between them.

This clonotype has at least ten counts. The V call is TRBV20-1, the J call TRBJ2-3, with a possible D match to TRBD2 (7 bases). The CDR3 sequence is 14 residues long. Trimming cost V 0 bases and J 6 bases, with 13 bases left between them. Germline CDR1 is DFQATT and CDR2 is SNEGSKA (reference sequence). The CDR3 protein is CSARDGRGADTQYF. As DNA, the CDR3 is TGCAGTGCTAGAGATGGTCGGGGGGCGGATACGCAGTATTTT.

Written as DNA, the CDR3 is TGTGTCGTCTTGGGGGATGATGCACTGTGTAGCAATCAGCCCCAGCATTTT. Protein sequence: CVVLGDDALCSNQPQHF. V gene TRBV15 combines with J gene TRBJ1-5; possibly TRBD1 for D (5 bases). Germline lookup yields CDR1 LNHNV and CDR2 YYDKDF (reference sequence). The CDR3 extends over 17 amino acids. Full variable domain (outside the CDR3, taken from reference TRBV15 and TRBJ1-5): DAMVIQNPRYQVTQFGKPVTLSCSQTLNHNVMYWYQQKSSQAPKLLFHYYDKDFNNEADTPDNFQSRRPNTSFCFLDIRSPGLGDTAMYLCVVLGDDALCSNQPQHFGDGTRLSIL.

This rearrangement joins TRBV7-8 to TRBJ1-3; 7 bases match TRBD1. Trimming cost V 5 bases and J 4 bases; bases outside gene matches: 5. CDR1 and CDR2 (germline): SGHVS, FQNEAQ. The CDR3 is 14 residues long. The CDR3 DNA sequence: TGTGCCAGCAGCCCCAGGGGGGTAGGAAACACCATATATTTT. The encoded protein is CASSPRGVGNTIYF.

This clonotype came up many times. The chain has TRBV29-1 and TRBJ2-2; the D gene could be TRBD1 or TRBD2 (5 bases each). Trimming took 6 bases from V and 6 from J, leaving 14 bases between them. Germline lookup yields CDR1 SQVTM and CDR2 ANQGSEA. The CDR3 has 13 residues. The CDR3 DNA reads TGCAGCGTCGGGACCTCGCGACCCGGGGAGCTGTTTTTT. It translates to CSVGTSRPGELFF.

At least ten counts were recorded for this clonotype. The chain has TRBV6-5 and TRBJ2-7; 10 positions match TRBD1. Trimming at V came to 4 bases and at J to 3 bases, leaving 3 bases not matched to a gene. The CDR3 is 14 amino acids. Per germline, CDR1 MNHEY and CDR2 SVGAGI. The CDR3 loop reads CASSLDRGRYEQYF. The CDR3 DNA reads TGTGCCAGCAGTTTAGACAGGGGGCGCTACGAGCAGTACTTC.

The chain is built from TRBV7-2 and TRBJ1-2; D is possibly TRBD1 (6 bases). The germline gives CDR1 SGHTA, CDR2 FQGNSA. The CDR3 sequence is 17 residues long. Trimming shortened V by 1 base and J by 3 bases, and 18 bases separated the two germline ends. In DNA form, the CDR3 reads TGTGCCAGCAGCTTAGGGGTTTACAGGGATCCGGACTATGGCTACACCTTC. As protein: CASSLGVYRDPDYGYTF.

This clonotype was counted many times. The chain combines TRBV27 with TRBJ2-1; TRBD2 agrees at 7 bases. J was trimmed by 6 bases and V by 5 bases; bases with no gene match: 10. The CDR3 extends over 15 amino acids. The germline gives CDR1 MNHEY, CDR2 SMNVEV (reference sequence). CDR3 nucleotide sequence: TGTGCCAGCAGTCCGATCCCGAGCGGGGCCAATGAGCAGTTCTTC. This codes for CASSPIPSGANEQFF.

The sample holds one count of this clonotype. A single base separates this from a much larger clone, so it may be a read error. The rearrangement links TRBV7-9 to TRBJ2-1, with D possibly TRBD1 on 5 matching bases. Trimming removed 4 bases from V and 9 bases from J, with 13 bases in between. The CDR3 spans 13 residues. Germline V gene lookup returns CDR1 SEHNR and CDR2 FQNEAQ (reference sequence). The DNA for the CDR3 is TGTGCCAGCAGCTCTACCAGGGTCAGTGAGCAGTTCTTC. As protein: CASSSTRVSEQFF.

This clonotype was detected many times. An end of the junction differs from the germline gene, which may be a read error. The chain has TRBV7-7 and TRBJ2-1; no firm D call. The CDR3 consists of 15 residues. Germline lookup yields CDR1 SSHAT and CDR2 FNYEAQ (reference sequence). The DNA of the CDR3 is TGTGCTAGCAGCTTAGTTTTTGACTCCTACAATGAGCAGTTCTTC. This sequence encodes CASSLVFDSYNEQFF. Combining the CDR3 with reference TRBV7-7 and TRBJ2-1 gives the whole variable domain GAGVSQSPRYKVTKRGQDVTLRCDPISSHATLYWYQQALGQGPEFLTYFNYEAQPDKSGLPSDRFSAERPEGSISTLTIQRTEQRDSAMYRCASSLVFDSYNEQFFGPGTRLTVL.